These 4 T cell receptor beta chains originate from one sample sequenced in a study of T cell responses to AZD1222 COVID-19 vaccine. TCRdb keeps only in-frame clones here, not all; method: immunoSEQ multiplex PCR. The sample holds under 150,000 clones, 85% to 90% seen once. Sequences were derived from peripheral blood, sampled on day 0 of AZD1222 vaccination. The receptors derive from an adult in good health.

CDR3 DNA: TGTGCCAGCACTCGCCCCTCCAGCGGGAGTTCCTACGAGCAGTACTTC. As protein: CASTRPSSGSSYEQYF. The chain uses TRBV6-6 and TRBJ2-7; 8 bases align to TRBD2. CDR1 and CDR2 (germline): MNHNY, SVGAGI (reference sequence). CDR3 length: 16 amino acids. The V segment lost 7 bases and the J segment 1 base; nucleotides outside the gene matches: 12.

This clone was detected once. This chain's CDR3 is CASTDWGGPSYEQYF. CDR3 nucleotide sequence: TGTGCCAGCACCGATTGGGGCGGACCTTCCTACGAGCAGTACTTC. This chain uses TRBV6-5 with TRBJ2-7; D might be TRBD1 (5 bases). V lost 7 bases to trimming and J lost 1 base, with 17 bases between them. This CDR3 region has 15 residues. Germline-derived CDR1 and CDR2 are MNHEY and SVGAGI.

The chain couples TRBV28 to TRBJ1-2; 7 positions agree with TRBD1. With 5 bases clipped from V and 3 bases from J, the junction kept 6 bases outside the gene matches. Germline CDR1 is MDHEN and CDR2 is SYDVKM. The CDR3 totals 14 residues. The CDR3 nucleotides are TGTGCCAGCAGTCGGCCGGGACAGTACTATGGCTACACCTTC. This codes for CASSRPGQYYGYTF.

This chain links TRBV18 with TRBJ1-6; 7 bases align to TRBD1. Per the germline V gene, CDR1 is KGHSH and CDR2 is LQKENI. Trimming cost V 3 bases and J 6 bases; bases outside gene matches: 8. This CDR3 region has 16 residues. The CDR3, as DNA: TGTGCCAGCTCACCGGGAGGGGGCCGACTTAATTCACCCCTCCACTTT. This translates into CASSPGGGRLNSPLHF.